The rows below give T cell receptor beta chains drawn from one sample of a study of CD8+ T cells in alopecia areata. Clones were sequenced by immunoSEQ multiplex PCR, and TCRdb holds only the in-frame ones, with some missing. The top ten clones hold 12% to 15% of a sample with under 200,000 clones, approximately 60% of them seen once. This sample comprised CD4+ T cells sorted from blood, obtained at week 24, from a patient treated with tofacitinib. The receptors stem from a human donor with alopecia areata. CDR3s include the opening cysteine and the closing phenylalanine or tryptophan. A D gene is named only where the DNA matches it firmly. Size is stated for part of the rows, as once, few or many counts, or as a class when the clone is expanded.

CDR3: CASGLVLRGGGPLHF; DNA: TGTGCTAGTGGTTTGGTACTTAGGGGAGGTGGACCCCTCCACTTT; size: -; D: -; J: TRBJ1-6; length: 15; V: TRBV12-5
CDR3: CASSATGRAGELFF; DNA: TGTGCCAGCAGCGCAACAGGGAGGGCCGGGGAGCTGTTTTTT; size: few; D: -; J: TRBJ2-2; length: 14; V: TRBV9
CDR3: CASCISGSDTEAFF; DNA: TGCGCCAGCTGCATTTCGGGATCGGACACTGAAGCTTTCTTT; size: -; D: -; J: TRBJ1-1; length: 14; V: TRBV5-1
CDR3: CASSRTGVNEQYF; DNA: TGTGCCAGTAGCCGGACAGGGGTAAACGAGCAGTACTTC; size: -; D: TRBD1; J: TRBJ2-7; length: 13; V: TRBV19
CDR3: CASSLTGFNQPQHF; DNA: TGTGCCAGCAGTCTAACAGGTTTCAATCAGCCCCAGCATTTT; size: -; D: -; J: TRBJ1-5; length: 14; V: TRBV6-6
CDR3: CASSQGNLNTEAFF; DNA: TGTGCCAGCAGCCAAGGTAATCTGAACACTGAAGCTTTCTTT; size: few; D: -; J: TRBJ1-1; length: 14; V: TRBV14
CDR3: CASSQPTSRPYNEQFF; DNA: TGTGCCAGCAGCCAACCGACTAGTCGCCCCTACAATGAGCAGTTCTTC; size: -; D: -; J: TRBJ2-1; length: 16; V: TRBV5-6
CDR3: CASSPGVEAFF; DNA: TGTGCCAGCTCACCAGGGGTAGAAGCTTTCTTT; size: -; D: -; J: TRBJ1-1; length: 11; V: TRBV18
CDR3: CASSEALGLGGQETQYF; DNA: TGTGCCAGCAGTGAAGCGCTTGGACTAGGGGGACAAGAGACCCAGTACTTC; size: few; D: -; J: TRBJ2-5; length: 17; V: TRBV2
CDR3: CASSSLTGGVIYGYTF; DNA: TGTGCCAGCAGTTCCCTGACAGGGGGCGTTATCTATGGCTACACCTTC; size: -; D: TRBD1; J: TRBJ1-2; length: 16; V: TRBV6-5
CDR3: CSVVRTLNTEAFF; DNA: TGCAGCGTTGTGCGGACTCTGAACACTGAAGCTTTCTTT; size: -; D: -; J: TRBJ1-1; length: 13; V: TRBV29-1
CDR3: CSARAPDTQYF; DNA: TGCAGTGCTAGAGCACCAGATACGCAGTATTTT; size: -; D: -; J: TRBJ2-3; length: 11; V: TRBV20-1
CDR3: CSVPSGQGILQYF; DNA: TGCAGCGTCCCCTCGGGACAGGGTATACTGCAGTACTTC; size: -; D: TRBD1; J: TRBJ2-7; length: 13; V: TRBV29-1
CDR3: CASTGEIYNEQFF; DNA: TGTGCCAGCACTGGGGAGATCTACAATGAGCAGTTCTTC; size: -; D: -; J: TRBJ2-1; length: 13; V: TRBV6-6
CDR3: CAWSGLRGGRDTQYF; DNA: TGTGCCTGGAGTGGTTTACGGGGGGGCCGTGATACGCAGTATTTT; size: -; D: TRBD2; J: TRBJ2-3; length: 15; V: TRBV30
CDR3: CASSWTGRMNTEAFF; DNA: TGTGCCAGCAGTTGGACAGGACGCATGAACACTGAAGCTTTCTTT; size: -; D: TRBD1; J: TRBJ1-1; length: 15; V: TRBV11-1
CDR3: CASTGTGQETQYF; DNA: TGTGCCAGCACCGGGACAGGGCAAGAGACCCAGTACTTC; size: -; D: TRBD1; J: TRBJ2-5; length: 13; V: TRBV7-2
CDR3: CASSYLPDSNQPQHF; DNA: TGTGCCAGCAGTTACCTCCCAGATAGCAATCAGCCCCAGCATTTT; size: -; D: -; J: TRBJ1-5; length: 15; V: TRBV6-5
CDR3: CAWSEPGRVYYGYTF; DNA: TGTGCCTGGAGTGAGCCGGGTAGAGTATACTATGGCTACACCTTC; size: once; D: -; J: TRBJ1-2; length: 15; V: TRBV30
CDR3: CSVSLTGELFF; DNA: TGCAGCGTTTCCCTCACCGGGGAGCTGTTTTTT; size: few; D: -; J: TRBJ2-2; length: 11; V: TRBV29-1
CDR3: CSVEDRNYGYTF; DNA: TGCAGCGTTGAAGACCGTAACTATGGCTACACCTTC; size: few; D: -; J: TRBJ1-2; length: 12; V: TRBV29-1
CDR3: CASSVYWESSYEQYF; DNA: TGTGCCAGCAGCGTATATTGGGAAAGCTCCTACGAGCAGTACTTC; size: -; D: -; J: TRBJ2-7; length: 15; V: TRBV9
CDR3: CASSRLIGETQYF; DNA: TGCGCCAGCAGCCGTCTAATAGGGGAGACCCAGTACTTC; size: few; D: -; J: TRBJ2-5; length: 13; V: TRBV4-1
CDR3: CAWSPTDSYGYTF; DNA: TGTGCCTGGAGCCCCACAGATTCCTATGGCTACACCTTC; size: few; D: -; J: TRBJ1-2; length: 13; V: TRBV30
CDR3: CAWSQGGNYGYTF; DNA: TGTGCCTGGAGCCAGGGGGGTAACTATGGCTACACCTTC; size: -; D: TRBD1; J: TRBJ1-2; length: 13; V: TRBV30
CDR3: CASSAKETQYF; DNA: TGTGCCAGCAGTGCTAAGGAGACCCAGTACTTC; size: once; D: -; J: TRBJ2-5; length: 11; V: TRBV6-6
CDR3: CASSLLGRPETQYF; DNA: TGTGCCAGCAGCTTGTTGGGACGGCCAGAGACCCAGTACTTC; size: few; D: -; J: TRBJ2-5; length: 14; V: TRBV5-6
CDR3: CASSQVRFTSSGANVLTF; DNA: TGCGCCAGCAGCCAAGTTCGGTTTACAAGCTCTGGGGCCAACGTCCTGACTTTC; size: -; D: -; J: TRBJ2-6; length: 18; V: TRBV4-1
CDR3: CASSEREGGRAITEAFF; DNA: TGTGCCAGCAGTGAAAGGGAGGGCGGCAGGGCGATCACTGAAGCTTTCTTT; size: once; D: -; J: TRBJ1-1; length: 17; V: TRBV2
CDR3: CAWSVSNQPQHF; DNA: TGTGCCTGGAGTGTAAGCAATCAGCCCCAGCATTTT; size: -; D: -; J: TRBJ1-5; length: 12; V: TRBV30